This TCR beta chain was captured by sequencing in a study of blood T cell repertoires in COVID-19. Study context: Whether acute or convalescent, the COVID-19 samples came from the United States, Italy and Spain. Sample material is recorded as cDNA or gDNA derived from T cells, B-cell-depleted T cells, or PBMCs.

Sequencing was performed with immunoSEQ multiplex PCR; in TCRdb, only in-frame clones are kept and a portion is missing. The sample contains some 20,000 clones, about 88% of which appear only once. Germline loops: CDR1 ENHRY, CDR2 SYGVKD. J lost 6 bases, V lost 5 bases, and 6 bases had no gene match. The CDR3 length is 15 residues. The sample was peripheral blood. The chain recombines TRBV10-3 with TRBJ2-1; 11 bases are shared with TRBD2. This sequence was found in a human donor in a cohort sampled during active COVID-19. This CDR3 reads CAISQLAGGGNEQFF. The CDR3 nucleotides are TGTGCCATCAGTCAGCTAGCGGGAGGAGGCAATGAGCAGTTCTTC.